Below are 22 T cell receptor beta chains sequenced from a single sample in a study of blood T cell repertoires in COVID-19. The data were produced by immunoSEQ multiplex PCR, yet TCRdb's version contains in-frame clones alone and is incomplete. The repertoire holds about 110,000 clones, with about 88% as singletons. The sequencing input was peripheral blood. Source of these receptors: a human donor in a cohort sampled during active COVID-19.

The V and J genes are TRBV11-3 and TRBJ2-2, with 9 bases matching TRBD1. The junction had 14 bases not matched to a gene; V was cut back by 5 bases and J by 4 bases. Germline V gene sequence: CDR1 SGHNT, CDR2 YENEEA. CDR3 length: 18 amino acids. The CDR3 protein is CASSLGTYWDRATGELFF. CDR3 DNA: TGTGCCAGCAGCCTAGGTACATATTGGGACAGGGCCACCGGGGAGCTGTTTTTT.

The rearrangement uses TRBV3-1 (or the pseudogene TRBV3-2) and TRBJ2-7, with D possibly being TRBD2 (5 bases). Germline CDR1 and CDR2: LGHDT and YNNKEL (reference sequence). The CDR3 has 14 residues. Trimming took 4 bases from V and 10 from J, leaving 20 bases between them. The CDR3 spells CASSPAILDDYQYF. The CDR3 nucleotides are TGTGCCAGCAGCCCCGCGATTTTGGACGACTACCAGTACTTC.

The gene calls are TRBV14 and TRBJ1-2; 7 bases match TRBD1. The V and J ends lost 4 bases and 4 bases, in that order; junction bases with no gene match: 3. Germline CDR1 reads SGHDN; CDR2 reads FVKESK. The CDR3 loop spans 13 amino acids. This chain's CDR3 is CASSLQGSYGYTF. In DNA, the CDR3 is TGTGCCAGCAGCCTACAGGGGTCCTATGGCTACACCTTC.

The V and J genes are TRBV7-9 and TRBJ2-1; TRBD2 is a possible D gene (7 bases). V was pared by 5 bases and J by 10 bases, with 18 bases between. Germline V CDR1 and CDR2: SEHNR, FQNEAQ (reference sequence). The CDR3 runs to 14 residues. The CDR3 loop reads CASSPNRDGGEQFF. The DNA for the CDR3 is TGTGCCAGCAGCCCCAACAGGGACGGGGGGGAGCAGTTCTTC.

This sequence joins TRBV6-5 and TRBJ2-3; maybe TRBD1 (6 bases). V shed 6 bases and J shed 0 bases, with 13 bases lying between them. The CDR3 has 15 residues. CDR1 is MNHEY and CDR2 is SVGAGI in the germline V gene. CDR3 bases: TGTGCCAGCAGCTTCGGACAGCCGAGCACAGATACGCAGTATTTT. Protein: CASSFGQPSTDTQYF.

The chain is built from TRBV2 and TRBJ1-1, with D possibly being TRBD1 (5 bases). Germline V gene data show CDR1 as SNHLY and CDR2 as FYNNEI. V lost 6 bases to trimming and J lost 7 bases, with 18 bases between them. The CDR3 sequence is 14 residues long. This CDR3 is CASRLQGGPGEAFF. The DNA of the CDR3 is TGTGCCAGCAGACTCCAGGGTGGGCCAGGTGAAGCTTTCTTT.

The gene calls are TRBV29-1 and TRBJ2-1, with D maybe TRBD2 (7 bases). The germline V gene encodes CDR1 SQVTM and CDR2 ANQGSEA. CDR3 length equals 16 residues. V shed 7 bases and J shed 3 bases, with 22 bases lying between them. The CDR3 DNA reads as TGCAGCGCTCCGAGGAGGGGGGGAGTGGGCTACAATGAGCAGTTCTTC. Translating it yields CSAPRRGGVGYNEQFF.

CDR3 bases: TGCGCCAGCAGCATTATGGGGACAGGGGTAGAGACCCAGTACTTC. Residues: CASSIMGTGVETQYF. The gene calls are TRBV5-1 and TRBJ2-5; 10 bases fit TRBD1. J lost 4 bases, V lost 4 bases, and 7 bases had no gene match. The CDR3 has 15 residues. Germline CDR1 reads SGHRS; CDR2 reads YFSETQ.

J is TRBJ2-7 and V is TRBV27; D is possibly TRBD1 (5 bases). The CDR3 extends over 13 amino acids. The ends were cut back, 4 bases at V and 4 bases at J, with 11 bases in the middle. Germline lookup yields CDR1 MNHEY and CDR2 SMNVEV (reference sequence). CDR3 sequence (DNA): TGTGCCAGCAGTTACCAGACAGTTTACGAGCAGTACTTC. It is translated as CASSYQTVYEQYF.

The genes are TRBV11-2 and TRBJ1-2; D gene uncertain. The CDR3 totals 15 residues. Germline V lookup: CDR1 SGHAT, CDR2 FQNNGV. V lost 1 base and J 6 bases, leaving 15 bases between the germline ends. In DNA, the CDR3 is TGTGCCAGCAGCTTAGCGGGAGGAATGGAGCATGGCTACACCTTC. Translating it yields CASSLAGGMEHGYTF. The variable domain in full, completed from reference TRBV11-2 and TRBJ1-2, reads EAGVAQSPRYKIIEKRQSVAFWCNPISGHATLYWYQQILGQGPKLLIQFQNNGVVDDSQLPKDRFSAERLKGVDSTLKIQPAKLEDSAVYLCASSLAGGMEHGYTFGSGTRLTVV.

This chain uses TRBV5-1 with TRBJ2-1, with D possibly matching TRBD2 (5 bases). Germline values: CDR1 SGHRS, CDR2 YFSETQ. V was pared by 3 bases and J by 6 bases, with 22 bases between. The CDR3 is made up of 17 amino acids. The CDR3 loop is CASSYQIPGRGTNEQFF. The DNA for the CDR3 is TGCGCCAGCAGCTACCAGATACCGGGAAGAGGAACCAATGAGCAGTTCTTC.

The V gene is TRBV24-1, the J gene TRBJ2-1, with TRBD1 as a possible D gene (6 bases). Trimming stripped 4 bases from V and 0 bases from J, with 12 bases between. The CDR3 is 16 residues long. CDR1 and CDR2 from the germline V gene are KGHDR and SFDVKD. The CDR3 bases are TGTGCCACCAGTGACCAGGGGTCCCTCTCCTACAATGAGCAGTTCTTC. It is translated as CATSDQGSLSYNEQFF.

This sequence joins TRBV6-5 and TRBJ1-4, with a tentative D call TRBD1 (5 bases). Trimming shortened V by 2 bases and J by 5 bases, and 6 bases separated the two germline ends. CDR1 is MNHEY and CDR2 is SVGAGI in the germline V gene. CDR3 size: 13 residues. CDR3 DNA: TGTGCCAGCAGTTACGCAGGGAATGAAAAACTGTTTTTT. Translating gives CASSYAGNEKLFF.

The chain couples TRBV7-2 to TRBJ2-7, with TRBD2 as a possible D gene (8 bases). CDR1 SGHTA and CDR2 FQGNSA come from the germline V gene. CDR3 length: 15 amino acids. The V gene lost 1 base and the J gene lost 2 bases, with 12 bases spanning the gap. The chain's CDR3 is CASSLVAGQTYEQYF. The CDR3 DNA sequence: TGTGCCAGCAGCTTAGTAGCGGGACAGACCTACGAGCAGTACTTC.

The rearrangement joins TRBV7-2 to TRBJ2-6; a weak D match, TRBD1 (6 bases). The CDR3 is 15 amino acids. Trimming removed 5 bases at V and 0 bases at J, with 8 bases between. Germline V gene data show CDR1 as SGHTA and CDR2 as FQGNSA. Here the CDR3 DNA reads TGTGCCAGCAGCCCACAGGGCTCTGGGGCCAACGTCCTGACTTTC. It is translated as CASSPQGSGANVLTF.

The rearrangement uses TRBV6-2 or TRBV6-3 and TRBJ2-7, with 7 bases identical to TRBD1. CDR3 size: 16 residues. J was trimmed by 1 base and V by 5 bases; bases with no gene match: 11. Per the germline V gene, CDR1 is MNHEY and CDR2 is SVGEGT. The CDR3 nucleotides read TGTGCCAGCAGTCTCGACAGGGTAAGCGGATCCTACGAGCAGTACTTC. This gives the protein CASSLDRVSGSYEQYF.

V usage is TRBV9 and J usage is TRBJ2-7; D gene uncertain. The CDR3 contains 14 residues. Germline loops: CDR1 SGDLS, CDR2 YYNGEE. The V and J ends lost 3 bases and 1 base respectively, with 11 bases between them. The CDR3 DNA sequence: TGTGCCAGCAGCGAAGGAGACTGGTCCTACGAGCAGTACTTC. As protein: CASSEGDWSYEQYF.

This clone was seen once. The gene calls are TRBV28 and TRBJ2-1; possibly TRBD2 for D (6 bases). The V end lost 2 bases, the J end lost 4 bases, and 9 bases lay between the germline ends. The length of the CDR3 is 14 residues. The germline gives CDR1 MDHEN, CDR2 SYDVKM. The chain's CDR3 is CASSLGGGYNEQFF. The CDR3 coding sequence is TGTGCCAGCAGTTTAGGGGGAGGTTACAATGAGCAGTTCTTC.

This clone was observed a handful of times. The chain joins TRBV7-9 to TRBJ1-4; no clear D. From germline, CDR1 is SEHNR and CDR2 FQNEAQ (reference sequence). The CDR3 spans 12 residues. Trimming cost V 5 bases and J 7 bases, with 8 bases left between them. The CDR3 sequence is CASSPRSEKLFF. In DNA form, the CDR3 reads TGTGCCAGCAGCCCCCGGAGTGAAAAACTGTTTTTT.

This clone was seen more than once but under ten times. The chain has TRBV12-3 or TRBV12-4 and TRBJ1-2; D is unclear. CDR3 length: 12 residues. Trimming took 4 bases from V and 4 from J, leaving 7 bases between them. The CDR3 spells CASSSGLYGYTF. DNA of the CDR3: TGTGCCAGCAGTTCCGGACTCTATGGCTACACCTTC.

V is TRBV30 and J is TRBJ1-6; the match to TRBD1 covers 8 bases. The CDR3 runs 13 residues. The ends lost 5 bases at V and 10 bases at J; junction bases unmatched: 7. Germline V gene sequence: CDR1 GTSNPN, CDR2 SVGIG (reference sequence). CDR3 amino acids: CAWDRGMESPLHF. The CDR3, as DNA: TGTGCCTGGGACAGGGGAATGGAATCACCCCTCCACTTT.

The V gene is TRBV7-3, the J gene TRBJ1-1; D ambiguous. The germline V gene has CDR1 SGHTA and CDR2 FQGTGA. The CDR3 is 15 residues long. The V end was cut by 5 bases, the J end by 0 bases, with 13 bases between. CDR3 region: CASSESRGLNTEAFF. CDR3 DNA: TGTGCCAGCAGCGAGTCGCGGGGTTTGAACACTGAAGCTTTCTTT.